The present T cell receptor (beta chain) was sequenced within a study of cytotoxic CD8 clonotypes in ibrutinib-treated CLL. Study-wide background: Of a cohort that held 11 to 12 relapsed/refractory and 15 treatment-naive patients, around 18 were IGHV unmutated.

Germline values: CDR1 SNHLY, CDR2 FYNNEI. CDR3 length: 12 amino acids. Trimming took 3 bases from V and 4 from J, leaving 6 bases between them. Profiled with immunoSEQ multiplex PCR; TCRdb holds only in-frame clones, not every one. The table lists about 160,000 clones, over 75% of them singletons. This clonotype originated in a human donor with chronic lymphocytic leukemia. The rearrangement links TRBV2 to TRBJ1-2, with D unclear. This material consisted of PBMCs, taken at disease progression, from a patient treated with ibrutinib. As DNA, the CDR3 is TGTGCCAGCAGTGACTGGCGCTATGGCTACACCTTC. Its translation is CASSDWRYGYTF.